The subject of this entry is one T cell receptor (beta chain). This entry comes from a study of T cells expressing NK-cell markers. Germline V lookup: CDR1 SGHVS, CDR2 FNYEAQ. The CDR3 is made up of 13 amino acids. TCRdb reprocessed the 5' RACE reads, with one entry per CDR3 protein and no DNA. The specimen's table records around 140,000 distinct CDR3 sequences. This sequence joins TRBV7-6 and TRBJ2-7; TCRdb indicates TRBD1, and absent DNA this call remains unverified. The sequencing sample was made of blood T cells: a sorted CD56 or NKG2C T cell subset, CD4+ or CD8+ T cells, or bulk PBMC T cells (not recorded which). The TCR sequence derives from a man younger than 30 in good health. This chain's CDR3 is CASSIPGGAEQYF.